This entry features one TCR beta chain sequence. Its antigen is unknown. TCRdb passed the RT-PCR reads through MiXCR, listing each CDR3 protein once. The sample holds hundreds of thousands of distinct CDR3 sequences; more than 11% are singletons and the top ten take 6.5% to 8.5%. These data belong to a study of response to subunit inactivated influenza vaccine. Germline loops: CDR1 LGHNA, CDR2 YSLEER. The V end lost 0 bases, the J end lost 6 bases, and 19 bases lay between the germline ends. This CDR3 has 17 amino acids. The study, taken as a whole, reports: Authors proposed each seasonal influenza vaccination draws in few new T cells.

The specimen comprised PBMCs from blood, sampled 14 to 15 days before vaccination. The sequence was obtained from a man aged 50 to 59 who received an inactivated influenza vaccine. The chain combines TRBV4-3 with TRBJ2-3; either TRBD1 or TRBD2 may supply D (5 bases each). The CDR3 nucleotides are TGCGCCAGCAGCCAAGAATGGTTCGGGGCCGGGCGGGATACGCAGTATTTT. It codes for CASSQEWFGAGRDTQYF.